This TCR beta chain emerged from a study of shared clonotypes between healthy human individuals. Study-wide points: Shared across several donors were around 5% of the naive CD4 clonotypes.

V was shortened by 0 bases and J by 4 bases, with 10 bases between the two germline ends. The CDR3 runs to 14 residues. The germline V gene encodes CDR1 SGHRS and CDR2 YFSETQ. In the case of this clone: Its antigen is undetermined. This sample includes further DNA sequences coding for the same CDR3.

Assay used: immunoSEQ multiplex PCR; TCRdb lists only in-frame clones, some missing. This table holds 2,100,000 or so clones, about 94% found once. This TCR derives from a man younger than 35 in good health. The chain carries TRBV5-1 and TRBJ1-1, with TRBD1 as a possible D gene (5 bases). The sequenced material came from naive CD4+ T cells sorted from blood. Subset given: CD45RA+ positively selected. DNA for the CDR3: TGCGCCAGCAGCTTGGCCGGGGGAAGCACTGAAGCTTTCTTT. It is translated as CASSLAGGSTEAFF.